These 20 T cell receptor beta chains were all obtained from the same sample, sequenced in a study of T cell responses to AZD1222 COVID-19 vaccine. The protocol was immunoSEQ multiplex PCR, while the TCRdb copy is restricted to in-frame clones and leaves out a portion. The data show more than 85,000 clones, around nine tenths seen once. Sequences were derived from peripheral blood, sampled on day 0 of AZD1222 vaccination. The source is an adult in good health.

The chain recombines TRBV6-5 with TRBJ2-1; D might be TRBD1 (6 bases). Per the germline V gene, CDR1 is MNHEY and CDR2 is SVGAGI. The CDR3 consists of 10 residues. Trimming removed 10 bases at V and 12 bases at J, with 13 bases between. The CDR3 reads CATGEIVQFF. The CDR3 DNA sequence: TGTGCCACAGGGGAAATCGTGCAGTTCTTC.

This rearrangement joins TRBV5-1 to TRBJ2-1; D gene uncertain. The germline V and J ends were trimmed by 4 bases and 7 bases, with 15 bases remaining between them. Germline V lookup: CDR1 SGHRS, CDR2 YFSETQ. The CDR3 spans 14 residues. The DNA for the CDR3 is TGCGCCAGCAGCCCCCGAGTTAGTCCTAATGAGCAGTTCTTC. It codes for CASSPRVSPNEQFF.

This sequence joins TRBV5-1 and TRBJ2-3; D remains unclear. The CDR3 contains 14 residues. Germline V lookup: CDR1 SGHRS, CDR2 YFSETQ. Deletions cut 2 bases from V and 2 bases from J, with 9 bases between. The CDR3 DNA reads as TGCGCCAGCAGCTTATTAGGGTACACAGATACGCAGTATTTT. Translation: CASSLLGYTDTQYF. The variable domain in full, completed from reference TRBV5-1 and TRBJ2-3, reads KAGVTQTPRYLIKTRGQQVTLSCSPISGHRSVSWYQQTPGQGLQFLFEYFSETQRNKGNFPGRFSGRQFSNSRSEMNVSTLELGDSALYLCASSLLGYTDTQYFGPGTRLTVL.

The genes are TRBV13 and TRBJ1-2; D might be TRBD1 (5 bases). This CDR3 contains 12 residues. CDR1 PRHDT and CDR2 FYEKMQ come from the germline V gene (reference sequence). The V and J ends lost 3 bases and 6 bases respectively, with 8 bases between them. CDR3 loop: CASSFTGNGYTF. CDR3 in DNA: TGTGCCAGCAGCTTCACAGGCAATGGCTACACCTTC.

The CDR3 sequence: CASSPGQGKSNQPQHF. In DNA, the CDR3 is TGCGCCAGCAGCCCGGGACAGGGTAAGAGCAATCAGCCCCAGCATTTT. The V and J genes are TRBV5-1 and TRBJ1-5; 9 bases map to TRBD1. The CDR3 is 16 residues long. Germline V gene lookup returns CDR1 SGHRS and CDR2 YFSETQ. The trim removed 4 bases at V and 1 base at J, leaving 6 bases unmatched.

In DNA form, the CDR3 reads TGTGCCAGTAGCGAATGGCGGAGGGGAGTGACAGATACGCAGTATTTT. Translated: CASSEWRRGVTDTQYF. The gene calls are TRBV19 and TRBJ2-3; TRBD2 might be the D (6 bases). Trimming cost V 6 bases and J 3 bases, with 19 bases left between them. CDR1 and CDR2 from the germline V gene are LNHDA and SQIVND (reference sequence). This CDR3 region has 16 residues.

J is TRBJ1-4 and V is TRBV10-3; no reliable D call. Germline CDR1 reads ENHRY; CDR2 reads SYGVKD. The V end was cut by 4 bases, the J end by 5 bases, with 11 bases between. This CDR3 region has 14 residues. Here the CDR3 reads CAISGGSRNEKLFF. CDR3 bases: TGTGCCATCAGTGGTGGCTCGCGAAATGAAAAACTGTTTTTT.

The J gene is TRBJ1-3, the V gene TRBV9; tentatively, D is TRBD1 (6 bases). The germline CDR1 and CDR2 sequences are SGDLS and YYNGEE. The V end was cut by 3 bases, the J end by 0 bases, with 13 bases between. The CDR3 has 16 residues. The CDR3 here is CASSASGQHSGNTIYF. The CDR3 nucleotides are TGTGCCAGCAGCGCCTCCGGACAGCACTCTGGAAACACCATATATTTT. Combining the CDR3 with reference TRBV9 and TRBJ1-3 gives the whole variable domain DSGVTQTPKHLITATGQRVTLRCSPRSGDLSVYWYQQSLDQGLQFLIQYYNGEERAKGNILERFSAQQFPDLHSELNLSSLELGDSALYFCASSASGQHSGNTIYFGEGSWLTVV.

V and J are TRBV5-1 and TRBJ1-3; D ambiguous. This CDR3 contains 14 residues. V was shortened by 4 bases and J by 0 bases, with 8 bases between the two germline ends. Looked up from germline, CDR1 is SGHRS and CDR2 is YFSETQ. In DNA, the CDR3 is TGCGCCAGCAGCGAGGCCGCCTCTGGAAACACCATATATTTT. Translated: CASSEAASGNTIYF.

V gene TRBV6-6 combines with J gene TRBJ2-2; TRBD2 matches at 11 bases. This CDR3 comprises 16 residues. Germline V gene sequence: CDR1 MNHNY, CDR2 SVGAGI (reference sequence). V was pared by 7 bases and J by 5 bases, with 9 bases of the junction left unmatched. The CDR3 here is CASTSTSGKGTGELFF. The CDR3, as DNA: TGTGCCAGCACCTCGACTAGCGGGAAGGGGACCGGGGAGCTGTTTTTT.

V gene TRBV5-1 combines with J gene TRBJ2-7, with TRBD2 matching 7 bases. The V and J ends lost 3 bases and 4 bases, in that order; junction bases with no gene match: 1. In germline, CDR1 is SGHRS, CDR2 YFSETQ. The CDR3 runs to 12 residues. CDR3 amino acids: CASSWGGYEQYF. CDR3 nucleotides: TGCGCCAGCAGCTGGGGGGGTTACGAGCAGTACTTC.

The rearrangement uses TRBV5-1 and TRBJ2-2; no definite D call. The germline V and J ends were trimmed by 3 bases and 6 bases, with 9 bases remaining between them. From germline, CDR1 is SGHRS and CDR2 YFSETQ. This CDR3 is 13 amino acids long. CDR3 sequence (DNA): TGCGCCAGCAGCTCTGGCTTAGCCGGGGAGCTGTTTTTT. It codes for CASSSGLAGELFF.

The chain employs TRBV2 and TRBJ1-5; D gene ambiguous. This CDR3 has 14 residues. The ends were cut back, 6 bases at V and 3 bases at J, with 12 bases in the middle. Germline V gene sequence: CDR1 SNHLY, CDR2 FYNNEI. The CDR3 DNA reads TGTGCCAGCAGCGATGTGGGGTTCAATCAGCCCCAGCATTTT. Its translation: CASSDVGFNQPQHF.

The V and J genes are TRBV4-1 and TRBJ1-3; 10 bases line up with TRBD1. V gave up 3 bases and J gave up 8 bases; unmatched junction bases: 10. Germline CDR1 is MGHRA and CDR2 is YSYEKL. The CDR3 runs 16 residues. CDR3 sequence (DNA): TGCGCCAGCAGCCAGCCCGGGACAGGGGCTTCGCACACCATATATTTT. Translated, it gives CASSQPGTGASHTIYF.

The chain links TRBV7-9 to TRBJ1-2, with 8 bases aligning to TRBD1. The ends lost 5 bases at V and 6 bases at J; junction bases unmatched: 11. Per germline, CDR1 SEHNR and CDR2 FQNEAQ (reference sequence). The CDR3 is 15 residues long. This chain's CDR3 is CASSRWTGRPDGYTF. DNA for the CDR3: TGTGCCAGCAGCCGCTGGACAGGGAGGCCAGATGGCTACACCTTC.

This clone was counted a single time. The rearrangement links TRBV19 to TRBJ1-4; D gene ambiguous. This CDR3 is 14 amino acids long. The V gene's germline CDR1 is LNHDA and CDR2 SQIVND (reference sequence). Trimming removed 5 bases at V and 4 bases at J, with 11 bases between. The CDR3 reads CASSSSYFNEKLFF. The CDR3 DNA reads as TGTGCCAGTAGTTCCTCGTATTTTAATGAAAAACTGTTTTTT.

The chain uses TRBV7-6 and TRBJ1-2; 8 bases agree with TRBD1. CDR1 is SGHVS and CDR2 is FNYEAQ in the germline V gene. The CDR3 covers 15 residues. V was pared by 2 bases and J by 8 bases, with 10 bases of the junction left unmatched. The CDR3 bases are TGTGCCAGCAGCTTAATCTCCGGGACAGGAGGCGGCTACACCTTC. Amino acid sequence: CASSLISGTGGGYTF. The full variable domain, its missing parts supplied by reference TRBV7-6 and TRBJ1-2, is GAGVSQSPRYKVTKRGQDVALRCDPISGHVSLYWYRQALGQGPEFLTYFNYEAQQDKSGLPNDRFSAERPEGSISTLTIQRTEQRDSAMYRCASSLISGTGGGYTFGSGTRLTVV.

This rearrangement joins TRBV2 to TRBJ1-2; D is ambiguous. The CDR3 consists of 13 residues. Trimming removed 8 bases from V and 1 base from J, with 11 bases in between. Germline CDR1 and CDR2: SNHLY and FYNNEI. CDR3 sequence (DNA): TGTGCCAGCTTTTCTCGGGTTAACTATGGCTACACCTTC. It encodes CASFSRVNYGYTF. Drawing the rest from reference TRBV2 and TRBJ1-2, the complete variable domain is EPEVTQTPSHQVTQMGQEVILRCVPISNHLYFYWYRQILGQKVEFLVSFYNNEISEKSEIFDDQFSVERPDGSNFTLKIRSTKLEDSAMYFCASFSRVNYGYTFGSGTRLTVV.

The chain employs TRBV19 and TRBJ1-5; D unclear. This CDR3 is 14 amino acids long. CDR1 and CDR2 (germline): LNHDA, SQIVND (reference sequence). Trimming left V 2 bases short and J 0 bases short, with 5 bases between. CDR3 amino acids: CASSIPPSNQPQHF. The CDR3 nucleotides read TGTGCCAGTAGTATACCCCCTAGCAATCAGCCCCAGCATTTT.

In its sample, this clone was seen a few times. The chain uses TRBV7-9 and TRBJ1-6, with TRBD1 matching 9 bases. Trimming took 3 bases from V and 9 from J; bases not matched to a gene: 12. The germline V gene encodes CDR1 SEHNR and CDR2 FQNEAQ (reference sequence). This CDR3 is built from 17 residues. Written as DNA, the CDR3 is TGTGCCAGCAGCTTCTCCGGGACAGGGAGACATGGTTCACCCCTCCACTTT. Its protein product is CASSFSGTGRHGSPLHF.